This paragraph covers one T cell receptor (beta chain) sequence. Its antigen is as yet unknown. Germline V lookup: CDR1 KGHSH, CDR2 LQKENI. V was pared by 4 bases and J by 8 bases, with 8 bases between. The CDR3 extends over 12 amino acids. Clones were sequenced by immunoSEQ multiplex PCR, and TCRdb holds only the in-frame ones, with some missing. Of about 29,000 clones in the sample, more than 85% were seen once. The data were taken from a study of T cells in tuberculosis. Study-wide background: IGRA-negative adolescents, IGRA-positive adolescents with latent tuberculosis and adults with active tuberculosis formed this South African cohort.

Adolescents were screened for latent TB by skin test and IGRA. Findings and caveats of the study: Active tuberculosis cases were adults; controls were adolescents.

This sequence originates from a donor aged 10-29 years with latent tuberculosis or without tuberculosis infection. This chain links TRBV18 with TRBJ1-4; no definite D call. Sequencing was carried out using PBMCs. CDR3 nucleotides: TGTGCCAGCTCACGAACTGCCGAAAAACTGTTTTTT. Its protein is CASSRTAEKLFF.